One sample yielded the 30 T cell receptor beta chains listed below, sequenced in a study of T cell repertoires in cytomegalovirus infection. TCRdb called the reads again in MiXCR, with one record for every CDR3 protein. The sample shows under 800,000 distinct CDR3 sequences, roughly a quarter of them seen only once. Sequencing was performed on CD8+ T cells from PBMCs. Receptor source: a human donor in good health (CMV status not recorded). Some clones in this sample may be carry-over from other donors' samples.

This clonotype was picked up many times. The chain carries TRBV7-9 and TRBJ2-1; TRBD1 matches 7 bases. This CDR3 region has 19 residues. V was clipped by 5 bases and J by 0 bases; unmatched bases: 16. Germline assignment: CDR1 SEHNR and CDR2 FQNEAQ (reference sequence). CDR3 residues: CASSPFPSDRPSSYNEQFF. The CDR3 nucleotides read TGTGCCAGCAGCCCCTTCCCATCGGACAGGCCGAGCTCCTACAATGAGCAGTTCTTC. Together with reference TRBV7-9 and TRBJ2-1, the CDR3 gives the full variable domain: DTGVSQNPRHKITKRGQNVTFRCDPISEHNRLYWYRQTLGQGPEFLTYFQNEAQLEKSRLLSDRFSAERPKGSFSTLEIQRTEQGDSAMYLCASSPFPSDRPSSYNEQFFGPGTRLTVL.

The sample holds many counts of this clonotype. CDR3 in amino acids: CASSLGPGAGGLLDTQYF. CDR3 DNA sequence: TGTGCCAGCAGCTTAGGCCCAGGGGCGGGGGGGCTATTAGATACGCAGTATTTT. The chain links TRBV7-2 to TRBJ2-3; 9 nucleotides match TRBD2. The CDR3 sequence is 18 residues long. Germline CDR1 SGHTA, CDR2 FQGNSA. J lost 5 bases, V lost 1 base, and 13 bases had no gene match.

V is TRBV29-1 and J is TRBJ2-3; TRBD2 agrees at 8 bases. Per the germline V gene, CDR1 is SQVTM and CDR2 is ANQGSEA. Trimming at V came to 5 bases and at J to 3 bases, leaving 7 bases not matched to a gene. The CDR3 has 14 amino acids. DNA of the CDR3: TGCAGCGTTTTTGGGACTAGTTGGACAGATACGCAGTATTTT. Amino acid sequence: CSVFGTSWTDTQYF.

This clonotype appeared many times. The germline gene is not matched at one end of the junction; a read error may be the cause. The chain has TRBV7-7 and TRBJ2-7; TRBD2 aligns across 11 bases. The CDR3 contains 15 residues. The V gene's germline CDR1 is SSHAT and CDR2 FNYEAQ (reference sequence). CDR3 DNA sequence: TGTGCTAGCAGCCCGGGACTAGCGGACTCCTACGAGCAGTACTTC. This sequence encodes CASSPGLADSYEQYF.

This chain joins TRBV6-2 or TRBV6-3 and TRBJ2-3; no reliable D call. The CDR3 covers 12 residues. Looked up from germline, CDR1 is MNHEY and CDR2 is SVGEGT. The V end lost 5 bases, the J end lost 6 bases, and 9 bases lay between the germline ends. CDR3 nucleotide sequence: TGTGCCAGCAGTGTGAGTATGGATACGCAGTATTTT. Amino acid sequence: CASSVSMDTQYF.

The J gene is TRBJ2-2, the V gene TRBV19, with 11 positions matching TRBD2. CDR1 and CDR2 (germline): LNHDA, SQIVND (reference sequence). The CDR3 runs 13 residues. Trimming cost V 7 bases and J 10 bases; bases outside gene matches: 5. The CDR3 DNA sequence: TGTGCCAGTAATAGCGGGGGGGCCGAGGAGCTGTTTTTT. Translating gives CASNSGGAEELFF.

The chain carries TRBV5-6 and TRBJ2-1; a possible D gene is TRBD1 (6 bases). V was trimmed by 5 bases and J by 5 bases, leaving 14 bases between them. The CDR3 runs to 14 residues. Per the germline V gene, CDR1 is SGHDT and CDR2 is YYEEEE. The CDR3, as DNA: TGTGCCAGCAGAAAGATAACAGGGAACAATGAGCAGTTCTTC. Encoded protein: CASRKITGNNEQFF.

V and J are TRBV10-3 and TRBJ2-5, with unresolved D. Germline CDR1 ENHRY, CDR2 SYGVKD. This CDR3 is 13 amino acids long. V was trimmed by 4 bases and J by 4 bases, leaving 10 bases between them. Here the CDR3 reads CAISAKLRETQYF. In DNA, the CDR3 is TGTGCCATCAGTGCGAAATTGAGAGAGACCCAGTACTTC.

The table lists this clonotype with a count of one. This chain joins TRBV29-1 and TRBJ2-2; no clear D gene. Trimming pared 7 bases from V and 4 bases from J, leaving 10 bases between. This CDR3 spans 12 amino acids. Germline assignment: CDR1 SQVTM and CDR2 ANQGSEA. The CDR3 here is CSAPMRTGELFF. The DNA of the CDR3 is TGCAGCGCCCCGATGCGCACCGGGGAGCTGTTTTTT.

On this clonotype: A much larger clone lies a single base off, so this may be a read error. The V and J genes are TRBV7-3 and TRBJ1-2, with D perhaps matching TRBD1 (5 bases). The CDR3 has 15 residues. Germline lookup yields CDR1 SGHTA and CDR2 FQGTGA. CDR3 coding DNA: TGTGTCAGCAGCTTAGTAGGGGAACCTGGCTATGGCTACACCTTC. Protein product: CVSSLVGEPGYGYTF.

This rearrangement joins TRBV20-1 to TRBJ2-6, with D possibly being TRBD1 (5 bases). Trimming removed 0 bases from V and 2 bases from J, with 5 bases in between. CDR3 length: 14 residues. Germline CDR1 is DFQATT and CDR2 is SNEGSKA (reference sequence). The CDR3 here is CSARDRAGANVLTF. CDR3 in DNA: TGCAGTGCTAGAGACAGGGCTGGGGCCAACGTCCTGACTTTC.

This clonotype was seen more than once but under ten times. The V and J genes are TRBV10-3 and TRBJ2-5; no clear D gene. The germline V gene has CDR1 ENHRY and CDR2 SYGVKD. Between the trimmed V and J ends, which lost 2 bases and 4 bases, there was a span of 8 bases. The CDR3 is made up of 13 amino acids. The CDR3 sequence: CAISETGLETQYF. CDR3 in DNA: TGTGCCATCAGTGAGACCGGGTTAGAGACCCAGTACTTC.

With regard to this clonotype: A much bigger clone sits one base away, suggesting this may be a read error. The genes are TRBV7-6 and TRBJ2-2; D is perhaps TRBD2 (6 bases). Germline V gene lookup returns CDR1 SGHVS and CDR2 FNYEAQ. This CDR3 spans 12 amino acids. V was shortened by 6 bases and J by 7 bases, with 9 bases between the two germline ends. The CDR3 protein is CASRAGVGELFF. The CDR3 DNA sequence: TGTGCCAGCAGAGCGGGTGTCGGGGAGCTGTTTTTT.

This clonotype was seen at least ten times. This chain connects TRBV10-3 to TRBJ2-2, with TRBD2 matching over 7 bases. The CDR3 runs 16 residues. With 8 bases clipped from V and 0 bases from J, the junction kept 9 bases outside the gene matches. Germline CDR1 reads ENHRY; CDR2 reads SYGVKD. The CDR3 spells CAIPGTTRSNTGELFF. In DNA form, the CDR3 reads TGTGCCATCCCCGGGACTACCAGATCGAACACCGGGGAGCTGTTTTTT.

This clonotype occurred many times. This chain connects TRBV7-9 to TRBJ2-3; D gene ambiguous. CDR3 length: 13 residues. The germline V and J ends were trimmed by 2 bases and 2 bases, with 5 bases remaining between them. The germline gives CDR1 SEHNR, CDR2 FQNEAQ (reference sequence). The CDR3 is CASSLRPTDTQYF. CDR3 nucleotides: TGTGCCAGCAGCTTAAGACCCACAGATACGCAGTATTTT. Using reference TRBV7-9 and TRBJ2-3 for the parts outside the CDR3, the full variable domain is DTGVSQNPRHKITKRGQNVTFRCDPISEHNRLYWYRQTLGQGPEFLTYFQNEAQLEKSRLLSDRFSAERPKGSFSTLEIQRTEQGDSAMYLCASSLRPTDTQYFGPGTRLTVL.

This clonotype showed up just a few times. V and J are TRBV6-2 or TRBV6-3 and TRBJ2-3; 8 bases align to TRBD2. Unmatched junction bases numbered 16, after V lost 3 bases and J lost 2 bases. The CDR3 contains 19 residues. Germline CDR1 reads MNHEY; CDR2 reads SVGEGT. The CDR3 region is CASSYGTGGPVLYTDTQYF. The CDR3 DNA sequence: TGTGCCAGCAGTTATGGGACGGGGGGGCCCGTACTTTACACAGATACGCAGTATTTT.

There are many counts of this clonotype. The chain uses TRBV7-2 and TRBJ2-2; the D gene is possibly TRBD2 (5 bases). The length of the CDR3 is 17 residues. Germline V gene lookup returns CDR1 SGHTA and CDR2 FQGNSA. V gave up 4 bases and J gave up 1 base, with 16 bases separating them. CDR3 bases: TGTGCCAGCAGCTCGGGAACAGAGCCTTTGAACACCGGGGAGCTGTTTTTT. This translates into CASSSGTEPLNTGELFF.

This clonotype showed up just a few times. This chain joins TRBV19 and TRBJ1-1, with D perhaps matching TRBD1 (6 bases). V dropped 3 bases and J dropped 4 bases, with 18 bases sitting between them. CDR3 size: 16 residues. The germline V gene has CDR1 LNHDA and CDR2 SQIVND (reference sequence). CDR3 nucleotide sequence: TGTGCCAGTAGTATCCGGGACACAGTGGGGGCCACTGAAGCTTTCTTT. It specifies CASSIRDTVGATEAFF.

The CDR3 reads CSARDHDALTNYGYTF. The CDR3, as DNA: TGCAGTGCTAGAGATCATGACGCCTTAACCAACTATGGCTACACCTTC. The chain is built from TRBV20-1 and TRBJ1-2; no clear D gene. Trimming shortened V by 0 bases and J by 2 bases, and 16 bases separated the two germline ends. The CDR3 is 16 amino acids. The germline CDR1 and CDR2 sequences are DFQATT and SNEGSKA (reference sequence).

This clonotype has just a few counts. The chain recombines TRBV7-9 with TRBJ2-5; TRBD2 agrees at 11 bases. After removal of 7 bases from V and 3 bases from J, the junction contained 7 bases not matched to a gene. CDR3 length: 15 amino acids. In germline, CDR1 is SEHNR, CDR2 FQNEAQ (reference sequence). CDR3 nucleotide sequence: TGTGCCAGCACCCTCCCGGGACTAGCGGAAGAGACCCAGTACTTC. Translating it yields CASTLPGLAEETQYF.

The table lists this clonotype with a few counts. The J gene is TRBJ2-1, the V gene TRBV6-2 or TRBV6-3, with a tentative D call TRBD2 (6 bases). The CDR3 loop spans 13 amino acids. V was trimmed by 5 bases and J by 15 bases, leaving 20 bases between them. The V gene's germline CDR1 is MNHEY and CDR2 SVGEGT. The CDR3 sequence is CASSESGRLEGFF. In DNA, the CDR3 is TGTGCCAGCAGTGAGAGTGGACGGCTGGAGGGGTTCTTC.

V gene TRBV25-1 combines with J gene TRBJ1-2; D is ambiguous. Looked up from germline, CDR1 is MGHDK and CDR2 is SYGVNS. V lost 2 bases and J 11 bases, leaving 12 bases between the germline ends. The CDR3 extends over 12 amino acids. The DNA of the CDR3 is TGTGCCAGCAGTGAAGCCCAGGTCTCATACACCTTC. Residues: CASSEAQVSYTF.

The V gene is TRBV27, the J gene TRBJ2-1; 7 bases fit TRBD1. Per germline, CDR1 MNHEY and CDR2 SMNVEV (reference sequence). The J segment lost 10 bases and the V segment lost 3 bases, leaving 12 bases of the junction unmatched. This CDR3 comprises 15 residues. For the CDR3, the DNA is TGTGCCAGCAGTTTCTCGAAGGGGGCCTCCAGGGAGCAGTTCTTC. It yields the protein CASSFSKGASREQFF.

This clonotype has at least ten counts. V and J are TRBV28 and TRBJ2-3, with TRBD2 matching 7 bases. This CDR3 is built from 15 residues. Germline-derived CDR1 and CDR2 are MDHEN and SYDVKM. J lost 1 base, V lost 4 bases, and 5 bases had no gene match. The CDR3 sequence: CASSSGTTRTDTQYF. The CDR3 DNA is TGTGCCAGCAGTTCTGGGACTACTCGCACAGATACGCAGTATTTT.

This chain links TRBV20-1 with TRBJ2-7, with D perhaps matching TRBD2 (7 bases). Trimming took 1 base from V and 3 from J, leaving 13 bases between them. Germline CDR1 is DFQATT and CDR2 is SNEGSKA (reference sequence). This CDR3 contains 14 residues. The CDR3 DNA follows: TGCAGTGCTAGAGCGGCGGGGGCAGTCTACGAGCAGTACTTC. Translated, it gives CSARAAGAVYEQYF.

This clonotype was seen a handful of times. J is TRBJ2-1 and V is TRBV5-6; 9 positions agree with TRBD1. The CDR3 runs to 12 residues. Trimming removed 4 bases from V and 14 bases from J; junction bases left unmatched: 7. Germline-derived CDR1 and CDR2 are SGHDT and YYEEEE. CDR3 bases: TGTGCCAGCAGCGAAAGGGGACAGGGCGAGTTCTTC. Translating it yields CASSERGQGEFF.

This clonotype was counted at least ten times. The chain is built from TRBV7-3 and TRBJ2-2; possibly TRBD2 for D (5 bases). Germline V gives CDR1 SGHTA, CDR2 FQGTGA. The CDR3 totals 14 residues. V was cut by 4 bases and J by 4 bases, with 10 bases left in between. CDR3 protein: CASSSPGVTGELFF. CDR3 bases: TGTGCCAGCAGCTCCCCCGGGGTCACCGGGGAGCTGTTTTTT. Using reference TRBV7-3 and TRBJ2-2 for the parts outside the CDR3, the full variable domain is GAGVSQTPSNKVTEKGKYVELRCDPISGHTALYWYRQSLGQGPEFLIYFQGTGAADDSGLPNDRFFAVRPEGSVSTLKIQRTERGDSAVYLCASSSPGVTGELFFGEGSRLTVL.

The V call is TRBV6-5, the J call TRBJ2-7, with a tentative D call TRBD2 (6 bases). This CDR3 region has 16 residues. The V end was cut by 5 bases, the J end by 1 base, with 18 bases between. Germline loops: CDR1 MNHEY, CDR2 SVGAGI. CDR3 nucleotides: TGTGCCAGCAGTGGGGGGTGGGGGGTTGGATCCTACGAGCAGTACTTC. Translated, it gives CASSGGWGVGSYEQYF.

This chain links TRBV2 with TRBJ2-7; D is undetermined. Germline assignment: CDR1 SNHLY and CDR2 FYNNEI. The CDR3 runs 11 residues. V was shortened by 2 bases and J by 9 bases, with 8 bases between the two germline ends. The CDR3 DNA sequence: TGTGCCAGCAGTGAAACCAGGAGGCAGTACGTC. Protein product: CASSETRRQYV.

The chain uses TRBV20-1 and TRBJ2-2; 8 nucleotides agree with TRBD1. CDR3 length equals 16 residues. V was pared by 5 bases and J by 0 bases, with 8 bases of the junction left unmatched. Germline assignment: CDR1 DFQATT and CDR2 SNEGSKA (reference sequence). CDR3 coding DNA: TGCAGTGCTTTCAACCGGGACAGGCCGAACACCGGGGAGCTGTTTTTT. It codes for CSAFNRDRPNTGELFF.